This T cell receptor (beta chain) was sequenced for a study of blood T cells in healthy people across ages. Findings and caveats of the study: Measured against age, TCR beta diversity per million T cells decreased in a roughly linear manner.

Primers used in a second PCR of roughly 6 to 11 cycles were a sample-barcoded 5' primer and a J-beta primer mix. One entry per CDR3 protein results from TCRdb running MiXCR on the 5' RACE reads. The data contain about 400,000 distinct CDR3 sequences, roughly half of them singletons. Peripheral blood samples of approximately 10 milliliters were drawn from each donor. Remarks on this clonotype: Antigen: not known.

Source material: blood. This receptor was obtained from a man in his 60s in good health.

CDR3: CASSQDHKTQYF. The CDR3 bases are TGTGCCAGCAGCCAAGATCATAAGACCCAGTACTTC. This rearrangement joins TRBV4-2 to TRBJ2-5, with D hard to call. V was clipped by 0 bases and J by 6 bases, with 5 bases between them. CDR3 length equals 12 residues. Germline V CDR1 and CDR2: LGHNA, YNFKEQ.